The rows below give T cell receptor beta chains drawn from one sample of a study of cytomegalovirus exposure and HLA in healthy donors. Produced via immunoSEQ multiplex PCR; TCRdb's table is partial and in-frame only. The data show tens of thousands of clones, with roughly four fifths seen just once and 5.6% held by the top ten. Material for sequencing was PBMCs. These receptors all stem from a woman aged 18-29 years in good health and CMV-seropositive. The CDR3 runs from the conserved cysteine through the conserved F or W. A D gene is named only where the DNA matches it firmly. The listing skips clone size in some rows; elsewhere it reads once, few, many or a size class.

D | length | J | V | size | CDR3 | DNA
TRBD2 | 16 | TRBJ2-3 | TRBV7-9 | NA | CASSLAGLAGLVTQYF | TGTGCCAGCAGCTTAGCGGGACTAGCGGGATTGGTTACGCAGTATTTT
NA | 15 | TRBJ2-3 | TRBV7-3 | NA | CASSLQLASTDTQYF | TGTGCCAGCAGCTTACAACTAGCAAGCACAGATACGCAGTATTTT
NA | 17 | TRBJ1-2 | TRBV12-2 | NA | CASRLGTGASRNYGYTF | TGTGCAAGTCGCTTAGGGACAGGGGCGTCCAGAAACTATGGCTACACCTTC
NA | 16 | TRBJ1-2 | TRBV4-1 | NA | CASSQDRTVLGNGYTF | TGCGCCAGCAGCCAAGATCGGACAGTCCTGGGCAATGGCTACACCTTC
NA | 14 | TRBJ2-1 | TRBV28 | NA | CASAQQRGPNEQFF | TGTGCCAGCGCTCAGCAAAGAGGGCCAAATGAGCAGTTCTTC
NA | 15 | TRBJ2-6 | TRBV5-1 | NA | CASSFTSSGANVLTF | TGCGCCAGCAGCTTTACTAGCTCTGGGGCCAACGTCCTGACTTTC
TRBD1 | 14 | TRBJ1-2 | TRBV6-5 | NA | CASGPPGTGYGYTF | TGTGCCAGCGGGCCTCCCGGGACAGGATATGGCTACACCTTC
NA | 13 | TRBJ1-1 | TRBV28 | few | CASSISGYTEAFF | TGTGCCAGCAGCATCTCAGGATACACTGAAGCTTTCTTT
NA | 16 | TRBJ2-7 | TRBV7-9 | NA | CASSKDTGASDYEQYF | TGTGCCAGCAGCAAAGACACAGGCGCCTCGGACTACGAGCAGTACTTC
NA | 11 | TRBJ2-7 | TRBV20-1 | NA | CSGGTVYEQYF | TGCAGTGGCGGGACAGTCTACGAGCAGTACTTC
NA | 17 | TRBJ1-1 | TRBV19 | NA | CASSIPEDGAEGTEAFF | TGTGCCAGTAGTATCCCTGAAGATGGGGCAGAAGGCACTGAAGCTTTCTTT
TRBD1 | 17 | TRBJ1-5 | TRBV27 | NA | CASSLGGTGGAWQPQHF | TGTGCCAGCAGTTTAGGCGGGACAGGGGGCGCCTGGCAGCCCCAGCATTTT
NA | 14 | TRBJ2-5 | TRBV7-9 | NA | CASSPIWAEETQYF | TGTGCCAGCAGCCCTATCTGGGCAGAAGAGACCCAGTACTTC
NA | 15 | TRBJ2-7 | TRBV28 | NA | CASSPPAAHSYEQYF | TGTGCCAGCAGTCCCCCTGCGGCCCACTCCTACGAGCAGTACTTC
NA | 16 | TRBJ1-5 | TRBV5-1 | few | CASSKSARGVGQPQHF | TGCGCCAGCAGCAAGAGTGCCAGGGGTGTAGGGCAGCCCCAGCATTTT
TRBD2 | 17 | TRBJ2-7 | TRBV28 | once | CASSFNTGTSGSYEQYF | TGTGCCAGCAGTTTTAACACCGGGACTAGCGGCTCCTACGAGCAGTACTTC
NA | 16 | TRBJ1-2 | TRBV19 | NA | CASSLIPDRGIDSYTF | TGTGCCAGTAGTTTAATCCCGGACAGAGGCATCGATAGCTACACCTTC
NA | 13 | TRBJ2-7 | TRBV7-8 | NA | CASSLDYLSEQYF | TGTGCCAGCAGCCTGGACTACCTCTCCGAGCAGTACTTC
TRBD2 | 16 | TRBJ2-3 | TRBV10-3 | NA | CAISESTSGIGDTQYF | TGTGCCATCAGTGAGTCTACTAGCGGGATTGGTGATACGCAGTATTTT